This T cell receptor (beta chain) was captured in a study of cytomegalovirus exposure and HLA in healthy donors. Study-wide results and limits: The study put 150 to 200 TCR beta chains on its list as cytomegalovirus-associated.

In regard to this clone: What it binds is unknown.

Trimming left V 2 bases short and J 0 bases short, with 4 bases between. The CDR3 sequence is 14 residues long. Germline V CDR1 and CDR2: MDHEN, SYDVKM. The PCR was carried out with 60 Vbeta primers and 13 Jbeta primers. Method: immunoSEQ multiplex PCR; TCRdb's copy keeps in-frame clones and lacks some. The table for this sample gives about 130,000 clones. The TCR was taken from an older woman in good health and CMV-seronegative. Sequencing was done on a sample of PBMCs. The V call is TRBV28, the J call TRBJ1-4, with D unclear. The DNA of the CDR3 is TGTGCCAGCAGTTTACCCGCAACTAATGAAAAACTGTTTTTT. It encodes CASSLPATNEKLFF.